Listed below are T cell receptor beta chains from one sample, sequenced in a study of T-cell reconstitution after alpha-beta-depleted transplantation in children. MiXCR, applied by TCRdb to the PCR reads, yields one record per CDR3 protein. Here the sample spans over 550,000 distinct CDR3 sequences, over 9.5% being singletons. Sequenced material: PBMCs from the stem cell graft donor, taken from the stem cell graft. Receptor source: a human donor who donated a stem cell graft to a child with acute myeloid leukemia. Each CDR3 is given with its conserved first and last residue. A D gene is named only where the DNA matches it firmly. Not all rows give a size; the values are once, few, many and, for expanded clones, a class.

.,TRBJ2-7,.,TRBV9,TGTGCCAGCAGCGTAGGGGGCGGTGCCTACGAGCAGTACTTC,CASSVGGGAYEQYF
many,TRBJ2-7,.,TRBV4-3,TGCGCCAGCAGCCAAGACTGGACTGAGAGCTCCTACGAGCAGTACTTC,CASSQDWTESSYEQYF
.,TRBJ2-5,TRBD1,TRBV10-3,TGTGCCATCAGTGACTTGGACAGGGACCAAGAGACCCAGTACTTC,CAISDLDRDQETQYF
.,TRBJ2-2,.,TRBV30,TGTGCCTGGAGGGGGGGACTGATCACCGGGGAGCTGTTTTTT,CAWRGGLITGELFF
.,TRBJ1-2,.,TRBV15,TGTGCCACCAGCAGAGAAGTGGAGGGGAACTATGGCTACACCTTC,CATSREVEGNYGYTF
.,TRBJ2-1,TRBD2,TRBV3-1,TGTGCCAGCAGCCCCGTGGGACTAGCGGGAGGGAGCTACAATGAGCAGTTCTTC,CASSPVGLAGGSYNEQFF
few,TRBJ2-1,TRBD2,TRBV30,TGTGCCTGGAGTGTAGGACTAGCGGGGTACAATGAGCAGTTCTTC,CAWSVGLAGYNEQFF
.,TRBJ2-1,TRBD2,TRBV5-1,TGCGCCAGCAGCCCGCAGGCTAGCGGCAATGAGCAGTTCTTC,CASSPQASGNEQFF
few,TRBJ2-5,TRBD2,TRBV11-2,TGTGCCAGCAGCTTCCCCACTAGCGGGAGAGAGACCCAGTACTTC,CASSFPTSGRETQYF
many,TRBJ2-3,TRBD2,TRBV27,TGTGCCAGCAGTTTATTGACTAGCGGGCGCACAGATACGCAGTATTTT,CASSLLTSGRTDTQYF
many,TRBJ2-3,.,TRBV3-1,TGTGCCAGCAGCCAAGGCTCGGGCAACCGAGGACAGCAGTATTTT,CASSQGSGNRGQQYF
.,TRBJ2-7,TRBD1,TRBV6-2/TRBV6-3,TGTGCCAGCAGTACCGGGACAGGGAACGAGCAGTACTTC,CASSTGTGNEQYF
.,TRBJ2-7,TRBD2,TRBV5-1,TGCGCCAGCAGCTCGGGGACTAGCGGGAGTTACGACGAGCAGTACTTC,CASSSGTSGSYDEQYF
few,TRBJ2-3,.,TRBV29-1,TGCAGCCTCCTACAAGATACGCAGTATTTT,CSLLQDTQYF
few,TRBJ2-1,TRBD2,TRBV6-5,TGTGCCAGCAGTTACGAGCGGGGCACCTACAATGAGCAGTTCTTC,CASSYERGTYNEQFF
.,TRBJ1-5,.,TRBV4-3,TGCGCCAGCAGGCCGGGACTGAATAGCAATCAGCCCCAGCATTTT,CASRPGLNSNQPQHF
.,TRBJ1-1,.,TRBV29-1,TGCAGCGGGGCTAAGGACATGATGTTGGGAACTTTCTTT,CSGAKDMMLGTFF
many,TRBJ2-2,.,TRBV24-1,TGTGCCACCAGTGAACCACCCCGGGTGAGAAGGACCGGGGAGCTGTTTTTT,CATSEPPRVRRTGELFF
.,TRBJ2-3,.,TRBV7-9,TGTGCCAGCAGCTTCAGGGAAATCACTAGCACAGATACGCAGTATTTT,CASSFREITSTDTQYF
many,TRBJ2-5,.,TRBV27,TGTGCCAGCAAGGTCGGTCGCGCTCAAGAGACCCAGTACTTC,CASKVGRAQETQYF
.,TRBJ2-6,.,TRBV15,TGTGCCACCAGCGGAATCCGACCGAGCCCCTCCTCTGGGGCCAACGTCCTGACTTTC,CATSGIRPSPSSGANVLTF
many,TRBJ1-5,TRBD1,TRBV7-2,TGTGCCAGCAGCTTAGTCGGGACAGGGGGCTTTCAGCCCCAGCATTTT,CASSLVGTGGFQPQHF
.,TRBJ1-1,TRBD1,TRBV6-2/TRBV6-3,TGTGCCAGCAGTGGGACAGGTTACTATCAAGGAGCTTTCTTT,CASSGTGYYQGAFF
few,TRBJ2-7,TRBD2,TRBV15,TGTGCCACCAGCAGTGTACCCCGACTAGCGGGAGACGAGCAGTACTTC,CATSSVPRLAGDEQYF
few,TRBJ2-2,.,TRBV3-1,TGTGCCAGCAGCCAGCCCCGGGGCAGTAACACCGGGGAGCTGTTTTTT,CASSQPRGSNTGELFF
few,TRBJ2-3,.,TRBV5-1,TGCGCCAGCAGCTCATCCCAACACCCGAGCACAGATACGCAGTATTTT,CASSSSQHPSTDTQYF
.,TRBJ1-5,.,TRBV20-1,TGCAGTGCCGCGGACACCCATAGCAATCAGCCCCAGCATTTT,CSAADTHSNQPQHF
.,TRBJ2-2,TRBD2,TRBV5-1,TGCGCCAGCGGCTCCGGACTAGTCGCCGGGGAGCTGTTTTTT,CASGSGLVAGELFF
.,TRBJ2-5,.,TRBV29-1,TGCAGCGCCCCTCGACCTGAAGGAGAGACCCAGTACTTC,CSAPRPEGETQYF